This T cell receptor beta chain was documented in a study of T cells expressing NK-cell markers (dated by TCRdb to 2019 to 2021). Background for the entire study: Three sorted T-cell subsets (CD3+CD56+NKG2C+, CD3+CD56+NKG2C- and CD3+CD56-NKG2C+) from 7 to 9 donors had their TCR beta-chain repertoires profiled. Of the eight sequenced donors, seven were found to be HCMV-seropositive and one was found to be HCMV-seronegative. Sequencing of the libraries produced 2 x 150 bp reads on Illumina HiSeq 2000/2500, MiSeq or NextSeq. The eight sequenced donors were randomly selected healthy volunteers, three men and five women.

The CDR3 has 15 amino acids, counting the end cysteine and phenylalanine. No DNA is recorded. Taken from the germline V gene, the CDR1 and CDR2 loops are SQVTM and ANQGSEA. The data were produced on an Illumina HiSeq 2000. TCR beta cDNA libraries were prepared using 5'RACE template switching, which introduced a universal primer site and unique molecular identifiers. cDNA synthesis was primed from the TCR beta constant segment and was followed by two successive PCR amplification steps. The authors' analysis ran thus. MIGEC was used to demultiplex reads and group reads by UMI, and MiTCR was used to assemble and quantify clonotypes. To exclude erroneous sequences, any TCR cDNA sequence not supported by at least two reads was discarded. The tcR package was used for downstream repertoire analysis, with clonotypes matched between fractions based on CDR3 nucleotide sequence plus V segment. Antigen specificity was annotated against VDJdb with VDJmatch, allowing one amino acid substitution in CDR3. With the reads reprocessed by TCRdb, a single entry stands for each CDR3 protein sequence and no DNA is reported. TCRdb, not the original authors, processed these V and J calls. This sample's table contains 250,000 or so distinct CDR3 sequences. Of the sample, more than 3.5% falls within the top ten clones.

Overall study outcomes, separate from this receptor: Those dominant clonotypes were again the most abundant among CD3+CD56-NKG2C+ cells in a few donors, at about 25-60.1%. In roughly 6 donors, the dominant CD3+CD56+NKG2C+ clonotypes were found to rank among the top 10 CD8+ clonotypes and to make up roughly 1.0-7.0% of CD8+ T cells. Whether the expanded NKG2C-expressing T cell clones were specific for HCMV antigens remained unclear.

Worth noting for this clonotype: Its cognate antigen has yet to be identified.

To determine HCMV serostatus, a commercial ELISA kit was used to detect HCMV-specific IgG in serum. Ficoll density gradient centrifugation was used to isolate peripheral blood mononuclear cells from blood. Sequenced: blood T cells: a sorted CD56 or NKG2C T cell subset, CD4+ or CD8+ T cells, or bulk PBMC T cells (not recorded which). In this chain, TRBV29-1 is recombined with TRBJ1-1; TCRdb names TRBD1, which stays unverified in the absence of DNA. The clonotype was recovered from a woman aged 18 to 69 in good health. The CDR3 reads CSVGGTGIRSTEAFF.